A selection of T cell receptor beta chains follows, all from one sample in a study of T cell clonotyping in hematopoietic cell transplantation. Only in-frame clones appear in the TCRdb table, and some are missing; sequencing was by immunoSEQ multiplex PCR. The repertoire has roughly 80,000 clones, about 95% of them found once; the top ten carry around 1.7%. The source was peripheral blood mononuclear cells, collected before stem cell transplant. The receptors here all came from a woman aged 50 to 60 with acute myeloid leukemia. Some clones in this sample may be carry-over from other donors' samples. Both conserved end residues are part of each CDR3. A D gene is named only where the DNA matches it firmly. Some rows mark clone size as missing; the rest say once, few, many or name a class of expanded clone.

clone_size: once
d_call: .
j_call: TRBJ2-5
v_call: TRBV28
cdr3_aa: CASSWTPEGETQYF
cdr3_nt: TGTGCCAGCAGTTGGACGCCCGAAGGGGAGACCCAGTACTTC

clone_size: once
d_call: .
j_call: TRBJ2-2
v_call: TRBV6-5
cdr3_aa: CASSRLGSGGELFF
cdr3_nt: TGTGCCAGCAGTCGGTTGGGGTCTGGCGGGGAGCTGTTTTTT

clone_size: .
d_call: TRBD1
j_call: TRBJ2-1
v_call: TRBV2
cdr3_aa: CASRNRDSHNEQFF
cdr3_nt: TGTGCCAGCAGAAACCGGGACAGTCACAATGAGCAGTTCTTC

clone_size: .
d_call: TRBD1
j_call: TRBJ1-1
v_call: TRBV29-1
cdr3_aa: CSGNRGGNTEAFF
cdr3_nt: TGCAGCGGCAACAGGGGAGGAAACACTGAAGCTTTCTTT

clone_size: .
d_call: .
j_call: TRBJ2-5
v_call: TRBV9
cdr3_aa: CASSVATRGRGQETQYF
cdr3_nt: TGTGCCAGCAGCGTAGCTACTCGGGGGCGGGGCCAAGAGACCCAGTACTTC

clone_size: .
d_call: TRBD1
j_call: TRBJ1-2
v_call: TRBV30
cdr3_aa: CAWSGTALNYGYTF
cdr3_nt: TGTGCCTGGAGCGGGACAGCTCTTAACTATGGCTACACCTTC

clone_size: .
d_call: TRBD1
j_call: TRBJ2-7
v_call: TRBV4-2
cdr3_aa: CASSQGHRDRDVYEQYF
cdr3_nt: TGTGCCAGCAGCCAAGGGCATCGGGACAGGGATGTCTACGAGCAGTACTTC

clone_size: .
d_call: .
j_call: TRBJ1-5
v_call: TRBV28
cdr3_aa: CASSSGSNQPQHF
cdr3_nt: TGTGCCAGCAGTTCCGGTAGCAATCAGCCCCAGCATTTT

clone_size: .
d_call: TRBD2
j_call: TRBJ2-5
v_call: TRBV4-1
cdr3_aa: CASSQGLAGTETQYF
cdr3_nt: TGCGCCAGCAGCCAAGGACTAGCGGGAACTGAGACCCAGTACTTC

clone_size: few
d_call: TRBD2
j_call: TRBJ2-1
v_call: TRBV7-8
cdr3_aa: CASSPPAGDEQFF
cdr3_nt: TGTGCCAGCAGCCCCCCGGCGGGGGATGAGCAGTTCTTC

clone_size: .
d_call: .
j_call: TRBJ1-6
v_call: TRBV30
cdr3_aa: CAWGDNSPLHF
cdr3_nt: TGTGCCTGGGGTGATAATTCACCCCTCCACTTT

clone_size: .
d_call: .
j_call: TRBJ2-7
v_call: TRBV7-2
cdr3_aa: CASSLVFGDEQYF
cdr3_nt: TGTGCCAGCAGCTTAGTTTTCGGTGACGAGCAGTACTTC

clone_size: .
d_call: .
j_call: TRBJ1-1
v_call: TRBV6-6
cdr3_aa: CASSTGDTEAFF
cdr3_nt: TGTGCCAGCAGCACGGGGGACACTGAAGCTTTCTTT

clone_size: .
d_call: .
j_call: TRBJ2-1
v_call: TRBV2
cdr3_aa: CASSERGLTMNEQFF
cdr3_nt: TGTGCCAGCAGTGAAAGGGGACTGACGATGAATGAGCAGTTCTTC

clone_size: .
d_call: TRBD2
j_call: TRBJ2-3
v_call: TRBV6-1
cdr3_aa: CASRGLAGVTDTQYF
cdr3_nt: TGTGCCAGCAGGGGACTAGCGGGAGTAACAGATACGCAGTATTTT

clone_size: .
d_call: .
j_call: TRBJ1-4
v_call: TRBV27
cdr3_aa: CASSLYRLGGNEKLFF
cdr3_nt: TGTGCCAGCAGTTTATATCGACTAGGCGGCAATGAAAAACTGTTTTTT

clone_size: .
d_call: .
j_call: TRBJ2-7
v_call: TRBV4-1
cdr3_aa: CASSQDRGTLEEQYF
cdr3_nt: TGCGCCAGCAGCCAAGATAGAGGGACCTTAGAGGAGCAGTACTTC

clone_size: once
d_call: .
j_call: TRBJ2-1
v_call: TRBV30
cdr3_aa: CAWNRLAYNEQFF
cdr3_nt: TGTGCCTGGAATAGGCTAGCCTACAATGAGCAGTTCTTC

clone_size: .
d_call: .
j_call: TRBJ1-2
v_call: TRBV27
cdr3_aa: CASSLLSGAGPTYGYTF
cdr3_nt: TGTGCCAGCAGTTTATTATCCGGTGCGGGCCCAACCTATGGCTACACCTTC

clone_size: once
d_call: .
j_call: TRBJ1-6
v_call: TRBV6-1
cdr3_aa: CASSERNMSPLHF
cdr3_nt: TGTGCCAGCAGTGAACGGAATATGTCACCCCTCCACTTT

clone_size: .
d_call: TRBD1
j_call: TRBJ2-7
v_call: TRBV4-1
cdr3_aa: CASSQGPDRGIINEQYF
cdr3_nt: TGCGCCAGCAGCCAAGGCCCGGACAGGGGGATCATCAACGAGCAGTACTTC

clone_size: .
d_call: .
j_call: TRBJ1-2
v_call: TRBV5-1
cdr3_aa: CASSPYGESYGYTF
cdr3_nt: TGCGCCAGCAGCCCGTATGGGGAGAGCTATGGCTACACCTTC

clone_size: .
d_call: .
j_call: TRBJ2-2
v_call: TRBV11-3
cdr3_aa: CASSYLTGELFF
cdr3_nt: TGTGCCAGCAGCTACTTGACCGGGGAGCTGTTTTTT

clone_size: .
d_call: .
j_call: TRBJ1-2
v_call: TRBV29-1
cdr3_aa: CSVIIGSRNYGYTF
cdr3_nt: TGCAGCGTTATTATAGGCAGCAGAAACTATGGCTACACCTTC

clone_size: once
d_call: .
j_call: TRBJ2-1
v_call: TRBV7-6
cdr3_aa: CASSWGAGTESYNEQFF
cdr3_nt: TGTGCCAGCAGCTGGGGGGCCGGGACGGAGAGCTACAATGAGCAGTTCTTC

clone_size: .
d_call: TRBD1
j_call: TRBJ1-5
v_call: TRBV6-5
cdr3_aa: CASSYSGQKNQPQHF
cdr3_nt: TGTGCCAGCAGTTATTCGGGACAGAAGAATCAGCCCCAGCATTTT

clone_size: .
d_call: TRBD1
j_call: TRBJ1-5
v_call: TRBV28
cdr3_aa: CASRRPGQGDNQPQHF
cdr3_nt: TGTGCCAGCAGGCGACCGGGACAGGGTGACAATCAGCCCCAGCATTTT

clone_size: .
d_call: .
j_call: TRBJ1-5
v_call: TRBV18
cdr3_aa: CASSRAPRGVGNQPQHF
cdr3_nt: TGTGCCAGCTCACGCGCGCCTCGGGGCGTTGGGAATCAGCCCCAGCATTTT

clone_size: .
d_call: .
j_call: TRBJ1-1
v_call: TRBV7-8
cdr3_aa: CASSQLYANTEAFF
cdr3_nt: TGTGCCAGCAGCCAGTTGTACGCAAACACTGAAGCTTTCTTT

clone_size: .
d_call: TRBD1
j_call: TRBJ1-5
v_call: TRBV4-2
cdr3_aa: CASSQDDRVNNQPQHF
cdr3_nt: TGTGCCAGCAGCCAAGATGACAGGGTGAACAATCAGCCCCAGCATTTT

clone_size: .
d_call: .
j_call: TRBJ2-7
v_call: TRBV4-1
cdr3_aa: CASSPGPDTYYEQYF
cdr3_nt: TGCGCCAGCAGCCCAGGACCGGACACGTACTACGAGCAGTACTTC

clone_size: .
d_call: .
j_call: TRBJ1-2
v_call: TRBV6-1
cdr3_aa: CASSEVRQTYGYTF
cdr3_nt: TGTGCCAGCAGTGAGGTACGGCAGACCTATGGCTACACCTTC

clone_size: .
d_call: .
j_call: TRBJ1-1
v_call: TRBV6-5
cdr3_aa: CASSPSPRHTEAFF
cdr3_nt: TGTGCCAGCAGTCCGTCCCCCAGGCACACTGAAGCTTTCTTT